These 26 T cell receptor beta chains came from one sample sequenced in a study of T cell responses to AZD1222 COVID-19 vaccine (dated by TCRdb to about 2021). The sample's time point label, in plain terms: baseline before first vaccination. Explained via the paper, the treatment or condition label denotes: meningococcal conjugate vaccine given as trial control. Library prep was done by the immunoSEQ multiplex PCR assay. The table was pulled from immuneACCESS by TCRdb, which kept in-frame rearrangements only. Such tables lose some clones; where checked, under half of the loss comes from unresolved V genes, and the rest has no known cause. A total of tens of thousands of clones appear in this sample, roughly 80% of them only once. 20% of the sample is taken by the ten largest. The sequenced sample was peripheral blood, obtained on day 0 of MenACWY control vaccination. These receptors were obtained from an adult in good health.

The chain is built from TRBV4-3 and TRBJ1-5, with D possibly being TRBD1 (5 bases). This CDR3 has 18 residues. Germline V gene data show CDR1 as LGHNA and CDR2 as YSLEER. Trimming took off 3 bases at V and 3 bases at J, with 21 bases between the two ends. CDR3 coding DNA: TGCGCCAGCAGCCAGGACCTGGGGGGGGTTCGATCCAATCAGCCCCAGCATTTT. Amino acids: CASSQDLGGVRSNQPQHF.

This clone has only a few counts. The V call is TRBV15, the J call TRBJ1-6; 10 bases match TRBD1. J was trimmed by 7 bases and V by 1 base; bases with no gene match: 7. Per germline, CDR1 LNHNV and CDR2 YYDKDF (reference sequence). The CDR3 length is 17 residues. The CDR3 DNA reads TGTGCCACCAGCAGAGGAGGGACAGGGGCTATAAATTCACCCCTCCACTTT. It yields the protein CATSRGGTGAINSPLHF.

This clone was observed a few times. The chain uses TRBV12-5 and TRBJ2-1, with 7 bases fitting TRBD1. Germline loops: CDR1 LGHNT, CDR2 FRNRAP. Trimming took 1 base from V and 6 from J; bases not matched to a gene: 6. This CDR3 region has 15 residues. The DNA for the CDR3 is TGTGCTAGTGGTTTGGACGCCCGACAGGGCAATGAGCAGTTCTTC. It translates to CASGLDARQGNEQFF. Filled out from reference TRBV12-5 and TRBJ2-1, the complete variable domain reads DARVTQTPRHKVTEMGQEVTMRCQPILGHNTVFWYRQTMMQGLELLAYFRNRAPLDDSGMPKDRFSAEMPDATLATLKIQPSEPRDSAVYFCASGLDARQGNEQFFGPGTRLTVL.

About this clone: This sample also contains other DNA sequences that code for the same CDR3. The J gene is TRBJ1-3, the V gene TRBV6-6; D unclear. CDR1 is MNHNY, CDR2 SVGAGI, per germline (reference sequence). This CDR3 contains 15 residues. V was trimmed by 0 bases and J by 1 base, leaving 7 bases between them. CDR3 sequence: CASSYSEGSGNTIYF. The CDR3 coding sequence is TGTGCCAGCAGTTACTCGGAAGGGTCTGGAAACACCATATATTTT.

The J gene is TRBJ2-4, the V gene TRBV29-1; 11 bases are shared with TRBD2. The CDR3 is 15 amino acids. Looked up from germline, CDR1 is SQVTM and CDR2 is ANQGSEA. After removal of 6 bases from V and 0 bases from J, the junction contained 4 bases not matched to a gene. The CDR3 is CSVGSGGGAKNIQYF. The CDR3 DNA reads TGCAGCGTCGGTAGCGGGGGGGGAGCCAAAAACATTCAGTACTTC.

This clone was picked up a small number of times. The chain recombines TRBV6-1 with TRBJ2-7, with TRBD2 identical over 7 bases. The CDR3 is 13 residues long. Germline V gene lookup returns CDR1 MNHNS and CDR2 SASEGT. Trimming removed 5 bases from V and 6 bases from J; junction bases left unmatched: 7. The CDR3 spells CASSYPGGGEQYF. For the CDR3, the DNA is TGTGCCAGCAGTTATCCTGGGGGGGGCGAGCAGTACTTC.

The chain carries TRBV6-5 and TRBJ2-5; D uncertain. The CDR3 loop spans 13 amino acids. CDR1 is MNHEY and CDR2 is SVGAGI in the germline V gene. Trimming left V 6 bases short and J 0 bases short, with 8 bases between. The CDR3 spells CASRKDNQETQYF. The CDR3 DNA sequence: TGTGCCAGCAGGAAAGACAACCAAGAGACCCAGTACTTC.

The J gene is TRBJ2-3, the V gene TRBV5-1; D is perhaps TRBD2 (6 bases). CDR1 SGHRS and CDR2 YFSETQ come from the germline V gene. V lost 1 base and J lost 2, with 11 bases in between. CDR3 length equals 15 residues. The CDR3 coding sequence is TGCGCCAGCAGCTTGCAGCGGGCCTCCACAGATACGCAGTATTTT. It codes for CASSLQRASTDTQYF. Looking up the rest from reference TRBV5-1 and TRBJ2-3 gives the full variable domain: KAGVTQTPRYLIKTRGQQVTLSCSPISGHRSVSWYQQTPGQGLQFLFEYFSETQRNKGNFPGRFSGRQFSNSRSEMNVSTLELGDSALYLCASSLQRASTDTQYFGPGTRLTVL.

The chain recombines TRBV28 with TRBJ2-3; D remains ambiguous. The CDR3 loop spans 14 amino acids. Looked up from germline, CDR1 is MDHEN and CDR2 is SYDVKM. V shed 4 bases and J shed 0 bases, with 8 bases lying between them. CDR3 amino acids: CASSSFASTDTQYF. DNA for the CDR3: TGTGCCAGCAGTTCTTTTGCTAGCACAGATACGCAGTATTTT. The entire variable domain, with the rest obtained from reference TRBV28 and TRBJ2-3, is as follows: DVKVTQSSRYLVKRTGEKVFLECVQDMDHENMFWYRQDPGLGLRLIYFSYDVKMKEKGDIPEGYSVSREKKERFSLILESASTNQTSMYLCASSSFASTDTQYFGPGTRLTVL.

The CDR3 bases are TGTGCCAGCAGCTTAACGCTGGATAACACCATATATTTT. Translated: CASSLTLDNTIYF. The chain is built from TRBV7-8 and TRBJ1-3, with no clear D. Germline lookup yields CDR1 SGHVS and CDR2 FQNEAQ. The V and J ends lost 2 bases and 7 bases respectively, with 9 bases between them. This CDR3 is built from 13 residues.

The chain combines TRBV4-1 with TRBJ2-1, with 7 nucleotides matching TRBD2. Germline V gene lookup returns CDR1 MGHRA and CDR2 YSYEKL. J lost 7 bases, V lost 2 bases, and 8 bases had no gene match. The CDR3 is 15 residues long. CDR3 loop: CASSQTRLAENEQFF. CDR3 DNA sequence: TGCGCCAGCAGCCAAACCCGGCTAGCGGAGAATGAGCAGTTCTTC.

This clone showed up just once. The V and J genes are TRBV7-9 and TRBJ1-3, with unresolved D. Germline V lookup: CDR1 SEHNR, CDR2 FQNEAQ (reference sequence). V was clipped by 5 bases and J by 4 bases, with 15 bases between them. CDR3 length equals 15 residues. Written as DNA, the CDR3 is TGTGCCAGCAGCCCCACCCTTGGGTACGGAAACACCATATATTTT. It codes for CASSPTLGYGNTIYF.

The CDR3 DNA reads as TGCGCCAGCGGACCGGGACCCCCTCGCGGGTATAATTCACCCCTCCACTTT. Residues: CASGPGPPRGYNSPLHF. V usage is TRBV10-1 and J usage is TRBJ1-6; D may be TRBD1 (5 bases). This CDR3 has 17 amino acids. Trimming removed 8 bases at V and 4 bases at J, with 21 bases between. Germline V gene sequence: CDR1 WNHNN, CDR2 SYGVQD (reference sequence).

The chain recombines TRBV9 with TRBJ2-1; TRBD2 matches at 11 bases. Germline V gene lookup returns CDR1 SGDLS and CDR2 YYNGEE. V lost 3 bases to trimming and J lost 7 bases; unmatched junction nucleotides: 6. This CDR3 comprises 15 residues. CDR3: CASSAKTSGVNEQFF. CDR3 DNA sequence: TGTGCCAGCAGCGCCAAGACTAGCGGGGTTAATGAGCAGTTCTTC.

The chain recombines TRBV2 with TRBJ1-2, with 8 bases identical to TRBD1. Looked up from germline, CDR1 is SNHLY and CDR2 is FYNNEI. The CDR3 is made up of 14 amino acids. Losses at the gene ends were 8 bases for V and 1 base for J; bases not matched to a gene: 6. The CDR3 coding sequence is TGTGCCAGCGGGGACAGGACTCTTAACTATGGCTACACCTTC. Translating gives CASGDRTLNYGYTF.

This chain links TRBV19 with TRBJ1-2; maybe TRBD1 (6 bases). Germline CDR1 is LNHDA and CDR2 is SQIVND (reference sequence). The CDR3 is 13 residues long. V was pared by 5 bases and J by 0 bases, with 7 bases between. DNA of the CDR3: TGTGCCAGTAGTGACAGGACTAACTATGGCTACACCTTC. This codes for CASSDRTNYGYTF.

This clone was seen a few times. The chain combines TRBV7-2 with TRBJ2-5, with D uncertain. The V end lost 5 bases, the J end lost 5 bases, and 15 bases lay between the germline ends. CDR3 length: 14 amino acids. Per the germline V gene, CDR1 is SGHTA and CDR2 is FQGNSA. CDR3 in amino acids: CASSPFGPGETQYF. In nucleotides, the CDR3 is TGTGCCAGCAGCCCCTTTGGGCCTGGGGAGACCCAGTACTTC.

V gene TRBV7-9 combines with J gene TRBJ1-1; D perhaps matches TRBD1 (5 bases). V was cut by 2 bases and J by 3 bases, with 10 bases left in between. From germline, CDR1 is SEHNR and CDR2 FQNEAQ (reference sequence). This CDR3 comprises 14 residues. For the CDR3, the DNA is TGTGCCAGCAGCTTAAAGGGGCCGGACACTGAAGCTTTCTTT. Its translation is CASSLKGPDTEAFF.

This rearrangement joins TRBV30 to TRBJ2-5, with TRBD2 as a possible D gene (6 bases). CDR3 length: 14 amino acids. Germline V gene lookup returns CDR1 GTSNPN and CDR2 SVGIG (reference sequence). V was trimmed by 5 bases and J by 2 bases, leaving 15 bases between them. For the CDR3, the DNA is TGTGCCTGGGATTCTTCAGGGAGGCAAGAGACCCAGTACTTC. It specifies CAWDSSGRQETQYF.

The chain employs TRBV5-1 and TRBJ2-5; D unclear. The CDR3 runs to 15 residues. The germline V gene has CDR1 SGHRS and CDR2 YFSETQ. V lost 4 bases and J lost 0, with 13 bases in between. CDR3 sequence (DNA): TGCGCCAGCAGCCCCCCATCGTGGTACCAAGAGACCCAGTACTTC. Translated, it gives CASSPPSWYQETQYF.

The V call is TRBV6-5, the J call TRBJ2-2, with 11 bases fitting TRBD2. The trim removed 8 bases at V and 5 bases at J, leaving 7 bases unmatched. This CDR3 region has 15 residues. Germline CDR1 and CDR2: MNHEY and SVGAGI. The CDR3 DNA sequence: TGTGCCAGCTCTGTAGCGGGGGGGCAAACCGGGGAGCTGTTTTTT. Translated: CASSVAGGQTGELFF.

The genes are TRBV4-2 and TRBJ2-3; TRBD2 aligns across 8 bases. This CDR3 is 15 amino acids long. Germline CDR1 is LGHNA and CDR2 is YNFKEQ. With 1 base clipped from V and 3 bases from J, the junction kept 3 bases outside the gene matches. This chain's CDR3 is CASSQGTSRTDTQYF. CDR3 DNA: TGTGCCAGCAGCCAAGGGACTAGCAGAACAGATACGCAGTATTTT.

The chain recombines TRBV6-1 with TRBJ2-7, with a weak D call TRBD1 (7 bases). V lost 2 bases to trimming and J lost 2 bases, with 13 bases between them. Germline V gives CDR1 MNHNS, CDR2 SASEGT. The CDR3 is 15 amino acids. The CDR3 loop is CASSEPGGIPYEQYV. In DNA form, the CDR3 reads TGTGCCAGCAGTGAACCAGGGGGGATCCCCTACGAGCAGTACGTC.

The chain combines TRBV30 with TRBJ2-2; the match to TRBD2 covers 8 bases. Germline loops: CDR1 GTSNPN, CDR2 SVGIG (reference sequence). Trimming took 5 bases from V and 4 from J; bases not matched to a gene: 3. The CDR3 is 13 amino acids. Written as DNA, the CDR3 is TGTGCCTGGCGGGAGGGGGGCACCGGGGAGCTGTTTTTT. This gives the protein CAWREGGTGELFF.

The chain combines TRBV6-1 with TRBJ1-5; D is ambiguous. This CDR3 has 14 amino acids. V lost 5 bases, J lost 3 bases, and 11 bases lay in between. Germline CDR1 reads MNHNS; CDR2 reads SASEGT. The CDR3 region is CASSPGGDNQPQHF. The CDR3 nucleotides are TGTGCCAGCAGTCCGGGAGGAGACAATCAGCCCCAGCATTTT.

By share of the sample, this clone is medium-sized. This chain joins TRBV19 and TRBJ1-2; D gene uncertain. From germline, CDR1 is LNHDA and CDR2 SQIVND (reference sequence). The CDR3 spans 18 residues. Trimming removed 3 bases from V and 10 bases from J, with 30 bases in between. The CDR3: CASSIYFKDGRLQFDYTF. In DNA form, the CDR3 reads TGTGCCAGTAGTATTTATTTCAAGGACGGTCGCCTTCAATTCGACTACACCTTC. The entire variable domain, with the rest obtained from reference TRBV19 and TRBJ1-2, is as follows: DGGITQSPKYLFRKEGQNVTLSCEQNLNHDAMYWYRQDPGQGLRLIYYSQIVNDFQKGDIAEGYSVSREKKESFPLTVTSAQKNPTAFYLCASSIYFKDGRLQFDYTFGSGTRLTVV.